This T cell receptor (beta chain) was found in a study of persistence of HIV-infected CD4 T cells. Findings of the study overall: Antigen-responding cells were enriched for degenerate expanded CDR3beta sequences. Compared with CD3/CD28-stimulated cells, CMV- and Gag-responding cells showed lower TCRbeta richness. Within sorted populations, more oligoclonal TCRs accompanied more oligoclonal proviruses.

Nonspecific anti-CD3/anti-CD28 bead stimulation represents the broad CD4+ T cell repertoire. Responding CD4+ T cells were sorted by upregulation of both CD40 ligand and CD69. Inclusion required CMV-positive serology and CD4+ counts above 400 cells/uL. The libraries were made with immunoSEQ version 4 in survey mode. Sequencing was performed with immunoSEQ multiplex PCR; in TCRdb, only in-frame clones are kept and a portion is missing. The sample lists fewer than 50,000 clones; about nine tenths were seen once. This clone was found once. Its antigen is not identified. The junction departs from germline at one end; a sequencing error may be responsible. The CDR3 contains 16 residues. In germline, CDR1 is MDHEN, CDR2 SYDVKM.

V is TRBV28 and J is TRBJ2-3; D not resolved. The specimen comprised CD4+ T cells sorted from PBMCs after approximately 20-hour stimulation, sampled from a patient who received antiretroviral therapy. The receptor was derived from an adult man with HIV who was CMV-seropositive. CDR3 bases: TGTGCCAGCAGTCGAGATCGGTCCCGCGGCACGGATACGCAGTATTTT. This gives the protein CASSRDRSRGTDTQYF.